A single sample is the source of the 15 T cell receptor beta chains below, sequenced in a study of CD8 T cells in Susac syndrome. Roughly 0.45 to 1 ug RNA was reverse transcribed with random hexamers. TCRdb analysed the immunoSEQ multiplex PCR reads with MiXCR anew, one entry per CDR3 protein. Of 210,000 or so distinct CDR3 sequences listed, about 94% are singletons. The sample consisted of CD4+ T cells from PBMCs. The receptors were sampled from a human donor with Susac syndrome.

The CDR3 DNA follows: TGCAGTGCTAGTCCCTCTCAAGAAGCTTTCTTT. It translates to CSASPSQEAFF. V is TRBV20-1 and J is TRBJ1-1; D is undetermined. Germline CDR1 reads DFQATT; CDR2 reads SNEGSKA (reference sequence). This CDR3 spans 11 amino acids. With 3 bases removed from V and 8 bases from J, the gap between germline ends came to 10 bases.

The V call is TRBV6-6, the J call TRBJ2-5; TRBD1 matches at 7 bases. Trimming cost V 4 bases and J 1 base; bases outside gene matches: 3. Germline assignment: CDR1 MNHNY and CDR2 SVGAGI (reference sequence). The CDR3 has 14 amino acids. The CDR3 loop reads CASSLRDSQETQYF. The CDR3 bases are TGTGCCAGCAGTTTACGGGACAGCCAAGAGACCCAGTACTTC.

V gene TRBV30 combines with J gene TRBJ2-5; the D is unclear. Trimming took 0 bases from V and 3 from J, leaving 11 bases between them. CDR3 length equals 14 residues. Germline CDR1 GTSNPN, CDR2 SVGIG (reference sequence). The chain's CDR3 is CAWSVDVRKETQYF. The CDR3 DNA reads TGTGCCTGGAGTGTTGATGTCCGAAAAGAGACCCAGTACTTC. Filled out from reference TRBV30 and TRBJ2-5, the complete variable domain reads SQTIHQWPATLVQPVGSPLSLECTVEGTSNPNLYWYRQAAGRGLQLLFYSVGIGQISSEVPQNLSASRPQDRQFILSSKKLLLSDSGFYLCAWSVDVRKETQYFGPGTRLLVL.

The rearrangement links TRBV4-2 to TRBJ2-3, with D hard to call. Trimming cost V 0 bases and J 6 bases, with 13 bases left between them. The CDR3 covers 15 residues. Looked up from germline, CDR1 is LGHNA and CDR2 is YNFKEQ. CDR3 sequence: CASSQDEASGDTQYF. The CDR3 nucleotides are TGTGCCAGCAGCCAAGATGAGGCGTCGGGTGATACGCAGTATTTT.

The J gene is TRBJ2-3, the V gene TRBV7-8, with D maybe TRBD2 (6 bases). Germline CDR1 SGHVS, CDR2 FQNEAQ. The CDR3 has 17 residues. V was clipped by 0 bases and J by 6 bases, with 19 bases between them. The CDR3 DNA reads TGTGCCAGCAGCTTAGCAGTCGGGAGCCTAAGGGTCGATACGCAGTATTTT. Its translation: CASSLAVGSLRVDTQYF.

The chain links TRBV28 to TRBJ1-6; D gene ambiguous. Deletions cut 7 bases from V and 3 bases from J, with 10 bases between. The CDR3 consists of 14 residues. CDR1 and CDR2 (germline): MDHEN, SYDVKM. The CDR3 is CASIPPGYNSPLHF. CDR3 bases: TGTGCCAGCATCCCCCCCGGCTATAATTCACCCCTCCACTTT.

CDR3: CSVEASNYGYTF. The CDR3 coding sequence is TGCAGCGTTGAGGCGTCTAACTATGGCTACACCTTC. V and J are TRBV29-1 and TRBJ1-2; D is unresolved. The germline V gene encodes CDR1 SQVTM and CDR2 ANQGSEA. Trimming took off 3 bases at V and 0 bases at J, with 5 bases between the two ends. The CDR3 loop spans 12 amino acids.

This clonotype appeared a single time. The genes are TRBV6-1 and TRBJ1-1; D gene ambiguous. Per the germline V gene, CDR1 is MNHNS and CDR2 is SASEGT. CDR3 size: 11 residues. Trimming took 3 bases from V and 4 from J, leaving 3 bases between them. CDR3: CASSEATEAFF. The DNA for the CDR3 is TGTGCCAGCAGTGAGGCCACTGAAGCTTTCTTT.

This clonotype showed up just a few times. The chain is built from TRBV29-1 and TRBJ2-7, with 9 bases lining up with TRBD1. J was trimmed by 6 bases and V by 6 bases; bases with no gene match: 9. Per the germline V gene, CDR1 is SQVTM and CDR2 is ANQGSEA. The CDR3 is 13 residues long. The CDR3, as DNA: TGCAGCGTCGTAACAGGGGGCCACGGCGAGCAGTACTTC. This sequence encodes CSVVTGGHGEQYF.

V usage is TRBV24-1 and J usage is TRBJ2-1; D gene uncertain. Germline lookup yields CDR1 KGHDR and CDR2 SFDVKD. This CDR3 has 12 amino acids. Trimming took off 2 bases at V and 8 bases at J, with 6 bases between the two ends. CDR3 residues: CATSDSSDEQFF. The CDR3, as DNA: TGTGCCACCAGTGATTCCTCAGATGAGCAGTTCTTC.

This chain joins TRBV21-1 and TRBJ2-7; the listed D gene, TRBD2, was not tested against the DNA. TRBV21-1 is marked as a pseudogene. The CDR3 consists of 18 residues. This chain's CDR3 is CASGAVVGTSGGTYEQYF. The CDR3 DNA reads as TGTGCCAGCGGCGCTGTGGTTGGGACTAGCGGGGGCACCTACGAGCAGTACTTC.

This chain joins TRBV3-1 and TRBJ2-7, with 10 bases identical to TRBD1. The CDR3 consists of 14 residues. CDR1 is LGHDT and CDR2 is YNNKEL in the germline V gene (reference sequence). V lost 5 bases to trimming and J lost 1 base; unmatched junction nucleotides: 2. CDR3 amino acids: CASSRQGASYEQYF. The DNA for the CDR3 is TGTGCCAGCAGCAGACAGGGGGCTTCCTACGAGCAGTACTTC.

The CDR3 nucleotides read TGTGCCAGCAGTGTGGCAGGCAAAGAAAAACTGTTTTTT. This codes for CASSVAGKEKLFF. The rearrangement uses TRBV25-1 and TRBJ1-4; D ambiguous. The ends were cut back, 4 bases at V and 8 bases at J, with 11 bases in the middle. The CDR3 is 13 amino acids. The germline gives CDR1 MGHDK, CDR2 SYGVNS. Based on the CDR3 plus reference TRBV25-1 and TRBJ1-4, the full variable domain is EADIYQTPRYLVIGTGKKITLECSQTMGHDKMYWYQQDPGMELHLIHYSYGVNSTEKGDLSSESTVSRIRTEHFPLTLESARPSHTSQYLCASSVAGKEKLFFGSGTQLSVL.

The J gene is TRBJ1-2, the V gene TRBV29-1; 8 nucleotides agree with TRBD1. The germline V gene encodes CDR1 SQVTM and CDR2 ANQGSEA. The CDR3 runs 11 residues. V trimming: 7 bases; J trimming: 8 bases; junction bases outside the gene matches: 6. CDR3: CSGQGASGYTF. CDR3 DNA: TGCAGCGGGCAGGGGGCGAGCGGCTACACCTTC. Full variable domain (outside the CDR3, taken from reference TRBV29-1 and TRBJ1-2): SAVISQKPSRDICQRGTSLTIQCQVDSQVTMMFWYRQQPGQSLTLIATANQGSEATYESGFVIDKFPISRPNLTFSTLTVSNMSPEDSSIYLCSGQGASGYTFGSGTRLTVV.

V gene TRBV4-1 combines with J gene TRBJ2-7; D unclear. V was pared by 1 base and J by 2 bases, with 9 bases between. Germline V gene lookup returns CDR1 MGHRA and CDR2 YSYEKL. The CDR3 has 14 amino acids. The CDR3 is CASSQVQRPYEQYF. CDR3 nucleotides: TGCGCCAGCAGCCAAGTGCAGAGACCCTACGAGCAGTACTTC.